This TCR beta chain came from a study of cytomegalovirus exposure and HLA in healthy donors. Study-level findings and limits: Earlier analysis looked at TCR beta V segments, and most were productive about 90% or about 30% of the time. A highly shared variant cluster was judged a likely technical artifact. TRBV6-2, TRBV6-3 and some other V segments were unresolvable in 87-base-pair reads.

The CDR3 has 16 residues. Germline V gives CDR1 MDHEN, CDR2 SYDVKM. Turning to this clone: Its target is unknown.

This PCR relied on a set of 60 Vbeta primers and 13 Jbeta primers. TCRdb's copy holds only in-frame clones and misses some; the assay was immunoSEQ multiplex PCR. Of roughly 150,000 clones listed, roughly 87% were seen once; the top ten hold approximately 5.5%. Likely unrecorded immune exposures existed in these nominally healthy donors. The genes are TRBV28 and TRBJ2-5; 7 nucleotides line up with TRBD2. Near its end, the DNA agrees better with TRBJ2-7, so the J call may be wrong. Sample: PBMCs. The source of this sequence is a man aged 25-45 years in good health and CMV-seropositive. The CDR3 loop reads CASSTWEAGKNYEQYF. The CDR3 DNA reads TGTGCCAGCAGTACGTGGGAAGCGGGAAAAAACTACGAGCAGTACTTC.